Below, 30 T cell receptor beta chains from the same sample are listed, as sequenced in a study of cytomegalovirus exposure and HLA in healthy donors. With 60 Vbeta and 13 Jbeta primers, the PCR was carried out. Generated by immunoSEQ multiplex PCR, the TCRdb table keeps only in-frame clones and is missing some. The sample holds 110,000 to 150,000 clones; roughly 74% are singletons and the top ten take approximately 3.2%. Sequences were obtained from PBMCs. The receptors come from a man aged 40-55 years in good health and CMV-seronegative.

This chain uses TRBV19 with TRBJ1-1; 9 nucleotides agree with TRBD1. Germline V gives CDR1 LNHDA, CDR2 SQIVND (reference sequence). V lost 5 bases, J lost 1 base, and 5 bases stayed unmatched. The CDR3 covers 15 residues. The CDR3 bases are TGTGCCAGTAGTCCACAGGGGGCCGGGAACACTGAAGCTTTCTTT. Translated: CASSPQGAGNTEAFF.

This clone has a handful of counts. The chain has TRBV5-5 and TRBJ2-2, with TRBD1 matching over 12 bases. This CDR3 comprises 18 residues. After removal of 1 base from V and 5 bases from J, the junction contained 9 bases not matched to a gene. The germline V gene has CDR1 SGHKS and CDR2 YYEKEE (reference sequence). This CDR3 is CASSLSVMGQGATGELFF. Here the CDR3 DNA reads TGTGCCAGCAGCTTGAGTGTAATGGGACAGGGGGCAACCGGGGAGCTGTTTTTT.

This chain uses TRBV19 with TRBJ2-7, with TRBD1 identical over 9 bases. This CDR3 contains 16 residues. Germline CDR1 LNHDA, CDR2 SQIVND (reference sequence). V lost 2 bases, J lost 5 bases, and 10 bases stayed unmatched. CDR3 nucleotides: TGTGCCAGTAGTATAAAATCCGGACAGGGGAGACACGAGCAGTACTTC. Its protein product is CASSIKSGQGRHEQYF.

The chain uses TRBV7-7 and TRBJ2-5; 7 nucleotides line up with TRBD1. With the DNA end fitting TRBJ2-7 better, the J assignment may be wrong. CDR3 length equals 14 residues. Germline V CDR1 and CDR2: SSHAT, FNYEAQ (reference sequence). The CDR3 sequence: CASSPDRVSYEQYF. The CDR3 coding sequence is TGTGCCAGCAGCCCAGACAGGGTATCGTACGAGCAGTACTTC.

This clone occurred a few times. The V gene is TRBV6-5, the J gene TRBJ1-4, with D possibly TRBD1 on 5 matching bases. This CDR3 spans 14 amino acids. V was clipped by 0 bases and J by 8 bases, with 10 bases between them. Germline CDR1 is MNHEY and CDR2 is SVGAGI. In nucleotides, the CDR3 is TGTGCCAGCAGTTACTCTGGGGCCGGGGAAAAACTGTTTTTT. Protein product: CASSYSGAGEKLFF.

The chain recombines TRBV27 with TRBJ2-3, with D possibly TRBD1 on 5 matching bases. The CDR3 totals 17 residues. V gave up 5 bases and J gave up 1 base, with 19 bases separating them. The germline V gene encodes CDR1 MNHEY and CDR2 SMNVEV (reference sequence). Here the CDR3 DNA reads TGTGCCAGCAGTCCCACCATATCGACGACAGGCACAGATACGCAGTATTTT. This encodes CASSPTISTTGTDTQYF.

The rearrangement links TRBV2 to TRBJ2-7; the match to TRBD1 covers 9 bases. This CDR3 comprises 13 residues. V lost 7 bases and J lost 7; bases outside the gene matches: 8. The germline V gene encodes CDR1 SNHLY and CDR2 FYNNEI. DNA for the CDR3: TGTGCCAGCACCGAACAGGGGGCGTTTGAGCAGTACTTC. This encodes CASTEQGAFEQYF.

The sample holds one count of this clone. This chain connects TRBV15 to TRBJ1-3; 8 bases are a match to TRBD1. V shed 0 bases and J 0 bases; nucleotides not matched to a gene: 4. CDR1 is LNHNV, CDR2 YYDKDF, per germline (reference sequence). This CDR3 is built from 17 residues. The CDR3 DNA follows: TGTGCCACCAGCAGAGATTATGGGACAGGCTCTGGAAACACCATATATTTT. Its translation is CATSRDYGTGSGNTIYF.

The V gene is TRBV18, the J gene TRBJ2-5; D unresolved. Trimming left V 0 bases short and J 3 bases short, with 5 bases between. CDR3 length equals 13 residues. The V gene's germline CDR1 is KGHSH and CDR2 LQKENI. CDR3 nucleotides: TGTGCCAGCTCACCACCCTCGGAAGAGACCCAGTACTTC. This codes for CASSPPSEETQYF. The full variable domain, its missing parts supplied by reference TRBV18 and TRBJ2-5, is NAGVMQNPRHLVRRRGQEARLRCSPMKGHSHVYWYRQLPEEGLKFMVYLQKENIIDESGMPKERFSAEFPKEGPSILRIQQVVRGDSAAYFCASSPPSEETQYFGPGTRLLVL.

This clone was detected a few times. The V and J genes are TRBV7-9 and TRBJ1-1; D remains ambiguous. CDR1 is SEHNR and CDR2 is FQNEAQ in the germline V gene (reference sequence). V lost 0 bases, J lost 4 bases, and 12 bases lay in between. The CDR3 sequence is 15 residues long. The CDR3 DNA reads TGTGCCAGCAGCTTAGCGGGCGGAGGGTCCACTGAAGCTTTCTTT. It encodes CASSLAGGGSTEAFF.

This clone was seen a handful of times. The CDR3 DNA follows: TGCGCCAGCAGTGAGTTAGCGGCAGGGACCATTCAGTACTTC. Translation: CASSELAAGTIQYF. V gene TRBV10-1 combines with J gene TRBJ2-4, with D perhaps TRBD2 (6 bases). The V end lost 1 base, the J end lost 9 bases, and 13 bases lay between the germline ends. Germline V lookup: CDR1 WNHNN, CDR2 SYGVQD (reference sequence). This CDR3 is built from 14 residues.

The chain recombines TRBV2 with TRBJ2-1, with unresolved D. The germline V and J ends were trimmed by 7 bases and 4 bases, with 14 bases remaining between them. The CDR3 sequence is 14 residues long. CDR1 and CDR2 from the germline V gene are SNHLY and FYNNEI. The CDR3 loop reads CASTQTTDYNEQFF. CDR3 DNA sequence: TGTGCCAGCACCCAAACAACAGATTACAATGAGCAGTTCTTC.

The chain carries TRBV28 and TRBJ2-1; 11 nucleotides agree with TRBD2. Trimming removed 6 bases from V and 6 bases from J; junction bases left unmatched: 7. This CDR3 region has 15 residues. Germline V lookup: CDR1 MDHEN, CDR2 SYDVKM. This CDR3 reads CASSPLAGGSNEQFF. The CDR3 DNA reads as TGTGCCAGCAGCCCCCTAGCGGGGGGCTCCAATGAGCAGTTCTTC.

This sequence joins TRBV18 and TRBJ1-1, with 7 bases identical to TRBD1. The ends lost 3 bases at V and 0 bases at J; junction bases unmatched: 10. The CDR3 runs 17 residues. Germline V gene lookup returns CDR1 KGHSH and CDR2 LQKENI. In DNA form, the CDR3 reads TGTGCCAGCTCACCCGCGTCGGAACAGGGGTTGAACACTGAAGCTTTCTTT. As protein: CASSPASEQGLNTEAFF. Using reference TRBV18 and TRBJ1-1 for the parts outside the CDR3, the full variable domain is NAGVMQNPRHLVRRRGQEARLRCSPMKGHSHVYWYRQLPEEGLKFMVYLQKENIIDESGMPKERFSAEFPKEGPSILRIQQVVRGDSAAYFCASSPASEQGLNTEAFFGQGTRLTVV.

This sequence joins TRBV10-2 and TRBJ1-1, with 8 bases that match TRBD1. Unmatched junction bases numbered 2, after V lost 6 bases and J lost 5 bases. The CDR3 is made up of 12 amino acids. In germline, CDR1 is WSHSY, CDR2 SAAADI. In nucleotides, the CDR3 is TGCGCCAGCAGGGACAGGGTGACTGAAGCTTTCTTT. Its translation: CASRDRVTEAFF.

This clone occurred once. The V call is TRBV7-9, the J call TRBJ2-1, with 9 bases identical to TRBD1. Germline CDR1 is SEHNR and CDR2 is FQNEAQ (reference sequence). The length of the CDR3 is 16 residues. J lost 6 bases, V lost 5 bases, and 11 bases had no gene match. Here the CDR3 reads CASSPRPGTGLNEQFF. CDR3 sequence (DNA): TGTGCCAGCAGCCCACGTCCCGGGACAGGGCTCAATGAGCAGTTCTTC.

The chain has TRBV2 and TRBJ2-3; possibly TRBD1 for D (6 bases). The V gene's germline CDR1 is SNHLY and CDR2 FYNNEI. Between the trimmed V and J ends, which lost 10 bases and 1 base, there was a span of 18 bases. The CDR3 spans 15 residues. In nucleotides, the CDR3 is TGTGCCACCAGGGGAAGTCAGGGTGGCACAGATACGCAGTATTTT. This encodes CATRGSQGGTDTQYF.

The chain recombines TRBV5-1 with TRBJ2-3; 11 bases are shared with TRBD1. This CDR3 has 15 amino acids. V trimming: 4 bases; J trimming: 6 bases; junction bases outside the gene matches: 7. Germline lookup yields CDR1 SGHRS and CDR2 YFSETQ. CDR3 protein: CASSPGQGASDTQYF. CDR3 nucleotides: TGCGCCAGCAGCCCAGGACAGGGGGCGAGTGATACGCAGTATTTT.

The genes are TRBV4-2 and TRBJ2-5; 8 nucleotides agree with TRBD2. The germline V gene has CDR1 LGHNA and CDR2 YNFKEQ. Trimming took 2 bases from V and 5 from J; bases not matched to a gene: 16. The CDR3 consists of 18 residues. In nucleotides, the CDR3 is TGTGCCAGCAGCCAATCTGCCCCGGGACTAGAGGGATGGGAGACCCAGTACTTC. Its translation: CASSQSAPGLEGWETQYF.

The genes are TRBV7-5 and TRBJ2-5; the table's D call TRBD1 went unverified against the DNA. The DNA end favors TRBJ2-7, so the J call may be wrong. TRBV7-5 is a listed pseudogene. The CDR3 totals 17 residues. CDR3 DNA: TGTGTCAGAAGCTTCTCCCGAAGACAGGGGTTCTGTTGCGAGCAGTACTTC. Its protein is CVRSFSRRQGFCCEQYF.

The chain links TRBV30 to TRBJ1-3; TRBD1 matches 9 bases. V shed 2 bases, J shed 2 bases, and the junction held 1 base outside the gene matches. Per germline, CDR1 GTSNPN and CDR2 SVGIG (reference sequence). The CDR3 covers 14 residues. CDR3 residues: CAWSRTGAGNTIYF. CDR3 coding DNA: TGTGCCTGGAGTCGGACAGGGGCTGGAAACACCATATATTTT.

The chain uses TRBV29-1 and TRBJ2-7; D remains ambiguous. The V end lost 4 bases, the J end lost 7 bases, and 17 bases lay between the germline ends. The germline V gene has CDR1 SQVTM and CDR2 ANQGSEA. This CDR3 is built from 13 residues. CDR3 nucleotides: TGCAGCGTTGCTAAGCTGTCTACGTGGGAGCAGTACTTC. It encodes CSVAKLSTWEQYF.

The chain joins TRBV5-1 to TRBJ2-1, with 9 bases aligning to TRBD1. Per germline, CDR1 SGHRS and CDR2 YFSETQ. J was trimmed by 6 bases and V by 4 bases; bases with no gene match: 8. This CDR3 has 15 amino acids. This chain's CDR3 is CASSLGDRVSNEQFF. The CDR3 bases are TGCGCCAGCAGCCTGGGGGACAGGGTTTCCAATGAGCAGTTCTTC.

Only one count was recorded for this clone. The rearrangement joins TRBV19 to TRBJ1-2; no clear D. Germline CDR1 reads LNHDA; CDR2 reads SQIVND (reference sequence). The germline V and J ends were trimmed by 6 bases and 0 bases, with 11 bases remaining between them. The CDR3 sequence is 14 residues long. CDR3 sequence (DNA): TGTGCCAGTAGCAGCTTGGAGGCTAACTATGGCTACACCTTC. It translates to CASSSLEANYGYTF.

The sample holds one count of this clone. This CDR3 is CASSLVRGLNGYTF. CDR3 sequence (DNA): TGTGCCAGCAGCTTGGTGAGGGGGCTGAATGGCTACACCTTC. The V gene is TRBV5-4, the J gene TRBJ1-2, with 7 bases aligning to TRBD1. The germline V gene has CDR1 SGHNT and CDR2 YYREEE (reference sequence). Germline trimming cut 0 bases from V and 6 bases from J; bases unmatched to any gene: 5. The CDR3 has 14 residues.

The J gene is TRBJ2-1, the V gene TRBV18; no clear D gene. The CDR3 consists of 14 residues. Germline V gene lookup returns CDR1 KGHSH and CDR2 LQKENI. V gave up 3 bases and J gave up 1 base, with 7 bases separating them. CDR3 protein: CASSPPVSYNEQFF. The CDR3 nucleotides are TGTGCCAGCTCACCCCCAGTGTCCTACAATGAGCAGTTCTTC.

A note on this clone: At one end the junction does not follow the germline gene, possibly because of a read error. This rearrangement joins TRBV7-9 to TRBJ1-1, with TRBD1 matching 8 bases. CDR1 is SEHNR and CDR2 is FQNEAQ in the germline V gene (reference sequence). This CDR3 comprises 16 residues. In DNA, the CDR3 is TGTTCCAGCAGCTTATCAGGGGGCGAGGGGAACACTGAAGCTTTCTTT. Its protein is CSSSLSGGEGNTEAFF.

The chain links TRBV9 to TRBJ1-3; a weak D match, TRBD1 (5 bases). V lost 1 base and J lost 2, with 10 bases in between. CDR1 SGDLS and CDR2 YYNGEE come from the germline V gene. This CDR3 is built from 15 residues. The CDR3 DNA is TGTGCCAGCAGCGTAACAACAGGAGCTGGAAACACCATATATTTT. Amino acid sequence: CASSVTTGAGNTIYF.

This chain uses TRBV28 with TRBJ2-1; TRBD2 is a possible D gene (7 bases). CDR3 size: 13 residues. The germline gives CDR1 MDHEN, CDR2 SYDVKM. V lost 4 bases, J lost 7 bases, and 11 bases lay in between. The CDR3 DNA reads TGTGCCAGCAGTTGGGGGGGGCGGAATGAGCAGTTCTTC. The encoded protein is CASSWGGRNEQFF.

The V call is TRBV30, the J call TRBJ1-6; D is undetermined. The CDR3 is made up of 15 amino acids. The germline V and J ends were trimmed by 0 bases and 5 bases, with 11 bases remaining between them. Germline values: CDR1 GTSNPN, CDR2 SVGIG (reference sequence). In DNA, the CDR3 is TGTGCCTGGAGTGTACTTCGGTTGAATAATTCACCCCTCCACTTT. Its translation is CAWSVLRLNNSPLHF.